This entry lists 13 T cell receptor beta chains sequenced from one sample in a study of T cell responses to AZD1222 COVID-19 vaccine. TCRdb's copy holds only in-frame clones and misses some; the assay was immunoSEQ multiplex PCR. The sample consists of approximately 190,000 clones, around 92% of them appearing once. Sequences were derived from peripheral blood, sampled on day 0 of AZD1222 vaccination. The receptors come from an adult in good health.

The chain employs TRBV6-1 and TRBJ1-5; possible D gene TRBD1, 6 bases. The CDR3 covers 17 residues. Trimming stripped 0 bases from V and 3 bases from J, with 15 bases between. Germline V CDR1 and CDR2: MNHNS, SASEGT. CDR3 sequence (DNA): TGTGCCAGCAGTGAAGCGGCGGGGGGCATTAACAATCAGCCCCAGCATTTT. Translating gives CASSEAAGGINNQPQHF.

The chain has TRBV6-6 and TRBJ2-7, with 9 bases fitting TRBD2. Unmatched junction bases numbered 6, after V lost 3 bases and J lost 3 bases. Germline CDR1 is MNHNY and CDR2 is SVGAGI (reference sequence). This CDR3 has 15 amino acids. The CDR3, as DNA: TGTGCCAGCAGTTATATCAGCGGGAGGTACTACGAGCAGTACTTC. Encoded protein: CASSYISGRYYEQYF.

The chain recombines TRBV5-8 with TRBJ1-5; the D gene is possibly TRBD1 (6 bases). This CDR3 comprises 13 residues. From germline, CDR1 is SGHTS and CDR2 YDEGEE. Trimming shortened V by 4 bases and J by 5 bases, and 10 bases separated the two germline ends. CDR3 loop: CASSPQGYQPQHF. The CDR3 DNA reads as TGTGCCAGCAGCCCACAGGGCTATCAGCCCCAGCATTTT.

This chain uses TRBV19 with TRBJ2-7, with D perhaps TRBD1 (6 bases). V lost 5 bases to trimming and J lost 0 bases, with 14 bases between them. Looked up from germline, CDR1 is LNHDA and CDR2 is SQIVND (reference sequence). The CDR3 runs 15 residues. The CDR3 coding sequence is TGTGCCAGTAGTTACAGCCGGGACACCTCCTACGAGCAGTACTTC. It encodes CASSYSRDTSYEQYF.

This clone was counted many times. The J gene is TRBJ2-2, the V gene TRBV6-5, with D possibly matching TRBD1 (5 bases). The ends were cut back, 5 bases at V and 2 bases at J, with 12 bases in the middle. This CDR3 spans 15 amino acids. Germline lookup yields CDR1 MNHEY and CDR2 SVGAGI. The CDR3 DNA sequence: TGTGCCAGCAGTCTCAGACAGACTAACACCGGGGAGCTGTTTTTT. Residues: CASSLRQTNTGELFF.

The rearrangement joins TRBV4-1 to TRBJ2-7; unclear D gene. The CDR3 is 15 amino acids. The V gene's germline CDR1 is MGHRA and CDR2 YSYEKL. The V end lost 0 bases, the J end lost 1 base, and 10 bases lay between the germline ends. Here the CDR3 reads CASSQDPPTSYEQYF. The CDR3 nucleotides are TGCGCCAGCAGCCAAGACCCACCGACGTCCTACGAGCAGTACTTC.

In its sample, this clone was seen once. The chain joins TRBV27 to TRBJ1-4, with 9 bases matching TRBD1. Trimming cost V 3 bases and J 8 bases; bases outside gene matches: 7. The germline V gene has CDR1 MNHEY and CDR2 SMNVEV (reference sequence). The CDR3 extends over 15 amino acids. This chain's CDR3 is CASSFHRGLSEKLFF. The DNA of the CDR3 is TGTGCCAGCAGTTTCCACAGGGGGCTTTCGGAAAAACTGTTTTTT.

This CDR3 is CASSSTGLAGGYNEQFF. In nucleotides, the CDR3 is TGCGCCAGCAGCTCAACGGGACTAGCGGGAGGGTACAATGAGCAGTTCTTC. The chain has TRBV5-1 and TRBJ2-1; 16 bases are a match to TRBD2. V lost 3 bases to trimming and J lost 4 bases; unmatched junction nucleotides: 4. CDR1 is SGHRS, CDR2 YFSETQ, per germline. CDR3 length equals 17 residues.

This clone was seen once. The DNA of the CDR3 is TGTGCCAGCAGAGGACTAGCGGGAGCTAACGGGGCCAACGTCCTGACTTTC. It codes for CASRGLAGANGANVLTF. The chain combines TRBV2 with TRBJ2-6, with 13 bases aligning to TRBD2. Germline V gene sequence: CDR1 SNHLY, CDR2 FYNNEI. V lost 6 bases to trimming and J lost 4 bases; unmatched junction nucleotides: 6. The CDR3 consists of 17 residues.

V usage is TRBV20-1 and J usage is TRBJ1-1, with D uncertain. The CDR3 runs 12 residues. V lost 7 bases to trimming and J lost 1 base, with 10 bases between them. The germline gives CDR1 DFQATT, CDR2 SNEGSKA (reference sequence). The CDR3 bases are TGCAGTGTTAGTCGCAGGAACACTGAAGCTTTCTTT. This codes for CSVSRRNTEAFF.

The rearrangement links TRBV28 to TRBJ2-7; D unresolved. The CDR3 extends over 11 amino acids. The germline V and J ends were trimmed by 3 bases and 1 base, with 1 base remaining between them. Germline V gene sequence: CDR1 MDHEN, CDR2 SYDVKM. The CDR3 protein is CASSFSYEQYF. CDR3 bases: TGTGCCAGCAGTTTTTCCTACGAGCAGTACTTC. The whole variable domain, remainder taken from reference TRBV28 and TRBJ2-7, is DVKVTQSSRYLVKRTGEKVFLECVQDMDHENMFWYRQDPGLGLRLIYFSYDVKMKEKGDIPEGYSVSREKKERFSLILESASTNQTSMYLCASSFSYEQYFGPGTRLTVT.

The genes are TRBV25-1 and TRBJ2-7, with a tentative D call TRBD2 (6 bases). Germline CDR1 is MGHDK and CDR2 is SYGVNS. The ends were cut back, 4 bases at V and 3 bases at J, with 16 bases in the middle. The CDR3 sequence is 15 residues long. The CDR3 region has the DNA TGTGCCAGCAGTGGCCCGCGCGGGGCGAACTACGAGCAGTACTTC. This translates into CASSGPRGANYEQYF.

The chain couples TRBV9 to TRBJ1-2; 8 nucleotides align to TRBD1. V lost 4 bases to trimming and J lost 8 bases; unmatched junction nucleotides: 10. This CDR3 region has 14 residues. Germline V lookup: CDR1 SGDLS, CDR2 YYNGEE. The CDR3 DNA sequence: TGTGCCAGCAGCTTTGCGCAGGGGGCGACGGGCTACACCTTC. Amino acid sequence: CASSFAQGATGYTF.